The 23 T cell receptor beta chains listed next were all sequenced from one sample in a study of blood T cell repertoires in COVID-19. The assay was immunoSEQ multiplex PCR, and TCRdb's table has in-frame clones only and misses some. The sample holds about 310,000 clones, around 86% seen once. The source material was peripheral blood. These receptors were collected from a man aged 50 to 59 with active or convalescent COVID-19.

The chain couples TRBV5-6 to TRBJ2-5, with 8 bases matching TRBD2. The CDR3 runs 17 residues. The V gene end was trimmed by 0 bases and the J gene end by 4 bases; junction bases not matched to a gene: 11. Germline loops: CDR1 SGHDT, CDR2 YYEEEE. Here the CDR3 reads CASSLVGSGLARETQYF. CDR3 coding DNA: TGTGCCAGCAGCTTGGTGGGGTCCGGACTAGCCCGAGAGACCCAGTACTTC.

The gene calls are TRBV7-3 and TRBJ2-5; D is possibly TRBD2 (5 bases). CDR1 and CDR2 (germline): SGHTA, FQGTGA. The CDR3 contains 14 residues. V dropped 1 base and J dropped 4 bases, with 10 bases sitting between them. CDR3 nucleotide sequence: TGTGCCAGCAGCTTAAGTCCTCGGGGAGAGACCCAGTACTTC. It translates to CASSLSPRGETQYF.

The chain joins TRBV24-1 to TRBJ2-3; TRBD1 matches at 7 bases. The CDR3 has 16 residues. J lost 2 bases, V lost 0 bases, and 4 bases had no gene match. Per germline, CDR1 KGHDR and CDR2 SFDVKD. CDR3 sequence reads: CATSDLWTGTTDTQYF. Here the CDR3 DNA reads TGTGCCACCAGTGATTTGTGGACAGGAACCACAGATACGCAGTATTTT.

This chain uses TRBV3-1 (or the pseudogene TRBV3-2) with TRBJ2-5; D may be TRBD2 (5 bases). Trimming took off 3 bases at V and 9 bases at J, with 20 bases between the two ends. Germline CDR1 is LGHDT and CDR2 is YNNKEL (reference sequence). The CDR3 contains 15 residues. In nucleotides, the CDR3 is TGTGCCAGCAGCCAGAGAGCGGCCAGGTCCGCGGCCCAGTACTTC. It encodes CASSQRAARSAAQYF.

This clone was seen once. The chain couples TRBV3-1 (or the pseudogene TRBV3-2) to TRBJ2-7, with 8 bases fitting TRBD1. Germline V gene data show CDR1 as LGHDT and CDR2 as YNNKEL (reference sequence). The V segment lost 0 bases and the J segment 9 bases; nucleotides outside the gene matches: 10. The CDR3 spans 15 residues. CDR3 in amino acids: CASSQEWTGRVGQYF. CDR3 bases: TGTGCCAGCAGCCAAGAATGGACAGGGCGGGTGGGGCAGTACTTC.

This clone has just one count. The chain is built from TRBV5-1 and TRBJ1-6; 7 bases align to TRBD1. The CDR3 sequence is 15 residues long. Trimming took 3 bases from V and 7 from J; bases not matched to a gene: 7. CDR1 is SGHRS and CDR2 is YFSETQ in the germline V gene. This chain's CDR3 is CASSSKTGRNSPLHF. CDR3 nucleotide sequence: TGCGCCAGCAGCTCTAAGACAGGGAGGAATTCACCCCTCCACTTT.

CDR3 DNA: TGTGCCTGGAGGTCCCCGCAGACTATTTACAATGAGCAGTTCTTC. Amino acid sequence: CAWRSPQTIYNEQFF. V and J are TRBV30 and TRBJ2-1; TRBD2 might be the D (5 bases). CDR3 length: 15 residues. Germline-derived CDR1 and CDR2 are GTSNPN and SVGIG (reference sequence). Between the trimmed V and J ends, which lost 3 bases and 4 bases, there was a span of 16 bases.

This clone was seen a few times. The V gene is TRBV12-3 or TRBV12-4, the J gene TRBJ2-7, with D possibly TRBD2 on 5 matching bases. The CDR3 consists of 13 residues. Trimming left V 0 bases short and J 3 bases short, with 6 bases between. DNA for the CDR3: TGTGCCAGCAGTTTAGCGACTAACTACGAGCAGTACTTC. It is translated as CASSLATNYEQYF.

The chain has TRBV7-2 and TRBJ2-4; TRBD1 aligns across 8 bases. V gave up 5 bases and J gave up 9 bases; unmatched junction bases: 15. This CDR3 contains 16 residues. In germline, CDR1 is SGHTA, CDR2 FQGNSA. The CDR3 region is CASSARTGRRRGIQYF. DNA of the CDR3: TGTGCCAGCAGCGCCAGGACAGGGCGAAGGCGTGGCATTCAGTACTTC.

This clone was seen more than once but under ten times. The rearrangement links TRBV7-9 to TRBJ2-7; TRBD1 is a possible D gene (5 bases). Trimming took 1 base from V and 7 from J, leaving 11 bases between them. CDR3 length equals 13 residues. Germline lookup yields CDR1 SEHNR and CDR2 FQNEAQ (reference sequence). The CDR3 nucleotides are TGTGCCAGCAGCTTAGGTATGGCAGGGGAGCAGTACTTC. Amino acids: CASSLGMAGEQYF.

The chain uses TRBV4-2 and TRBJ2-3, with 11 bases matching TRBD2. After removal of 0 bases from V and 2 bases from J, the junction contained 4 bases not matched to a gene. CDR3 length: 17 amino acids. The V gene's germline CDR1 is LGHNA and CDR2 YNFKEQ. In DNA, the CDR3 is TGTGCCAGCAGCCAAGAGCTAGCGGGGGGATCCACAGATACGCAGTATTTT. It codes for CASSQELAGGSTDTQYF.

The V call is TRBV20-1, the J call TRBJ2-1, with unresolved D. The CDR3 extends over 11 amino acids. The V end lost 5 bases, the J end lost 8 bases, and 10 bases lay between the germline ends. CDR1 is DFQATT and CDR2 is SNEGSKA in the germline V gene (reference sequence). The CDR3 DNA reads TGCAGTGCTTCGGATCGGGATGAGCAGTTCTTC. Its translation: CSASDRDEQFF.

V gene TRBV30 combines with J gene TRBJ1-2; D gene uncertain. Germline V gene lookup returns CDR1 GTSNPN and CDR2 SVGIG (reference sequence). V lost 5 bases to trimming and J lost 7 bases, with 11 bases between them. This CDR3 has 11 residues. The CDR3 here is CAWDNTFGYTF. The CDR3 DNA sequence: TGTGCCTGGGACAACACATTTGGCTACACCTTC. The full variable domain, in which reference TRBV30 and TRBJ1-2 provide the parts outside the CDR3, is SQTIHQWPATLVQPVGSPLSLECTVEGTSNPNLYWYRQAAGRGLQLLFYSVGIGQISSEVPQNLSASRPQDRQFILSSKKLLLSDSGFYLCAWDNTFGYTFGSGTRLTVV.

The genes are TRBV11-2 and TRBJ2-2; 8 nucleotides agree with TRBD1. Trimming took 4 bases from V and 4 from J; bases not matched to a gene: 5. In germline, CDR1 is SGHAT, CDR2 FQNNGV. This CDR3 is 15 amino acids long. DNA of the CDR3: TGTGCCAGCAGCTCATCAGGGGGCCCCACCGGGGAGCTGTTTTTT. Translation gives CASSSSGGPTGELFF.

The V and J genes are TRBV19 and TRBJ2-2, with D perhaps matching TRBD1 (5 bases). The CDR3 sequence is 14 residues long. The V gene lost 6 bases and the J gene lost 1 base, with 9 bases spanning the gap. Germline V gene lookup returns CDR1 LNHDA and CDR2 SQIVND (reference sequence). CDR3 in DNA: TGTGCCAGTAGGAGGACACTGAACACCGGGGAGCTGTTTTTT. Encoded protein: CASRRTLNTGELFF.

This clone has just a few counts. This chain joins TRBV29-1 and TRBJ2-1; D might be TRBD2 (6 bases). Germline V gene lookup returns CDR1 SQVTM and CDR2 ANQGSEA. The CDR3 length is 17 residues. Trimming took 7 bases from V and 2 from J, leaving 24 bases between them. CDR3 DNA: TGCAGCGCTGCCTCCGGTGGGACTTCCTTCCCCTACAATGAGCAGTTCTTC. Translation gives CSAASGGTSFPYNEQFF.

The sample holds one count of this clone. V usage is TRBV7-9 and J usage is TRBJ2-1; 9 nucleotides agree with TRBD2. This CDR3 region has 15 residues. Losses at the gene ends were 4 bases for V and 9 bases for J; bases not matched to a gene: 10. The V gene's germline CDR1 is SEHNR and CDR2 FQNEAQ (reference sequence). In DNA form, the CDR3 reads TGTGCCAGCAGCTCAATAGCGGGGGAGAGCCCTGAGCAGTTCTTC. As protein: CASSSIAGESPEQFF.

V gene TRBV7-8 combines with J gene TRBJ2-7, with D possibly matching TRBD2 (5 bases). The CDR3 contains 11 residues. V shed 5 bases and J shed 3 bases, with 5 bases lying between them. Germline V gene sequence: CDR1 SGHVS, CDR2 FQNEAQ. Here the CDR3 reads CASSGSYEQYF. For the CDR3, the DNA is TGTGCCAGCAGCGGGAGCTACGAGCAGTACTTC.

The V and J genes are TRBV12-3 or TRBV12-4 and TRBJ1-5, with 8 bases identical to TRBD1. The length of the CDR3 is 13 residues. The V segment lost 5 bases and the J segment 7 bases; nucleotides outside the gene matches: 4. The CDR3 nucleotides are TGTGCCAGCAGTGGACAGGGTGGCCAGCCCCAGCATTTT. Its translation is CASSGQGGQPQHF.

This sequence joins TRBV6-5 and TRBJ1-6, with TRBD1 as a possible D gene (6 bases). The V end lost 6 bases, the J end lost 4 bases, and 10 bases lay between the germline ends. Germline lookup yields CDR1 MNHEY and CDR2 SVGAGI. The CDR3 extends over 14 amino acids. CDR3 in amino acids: CASRPQGYNSPLHF. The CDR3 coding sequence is TGTGCCAGCAGACCACAGGGTTATAATTCACCCCTCCACTTT.

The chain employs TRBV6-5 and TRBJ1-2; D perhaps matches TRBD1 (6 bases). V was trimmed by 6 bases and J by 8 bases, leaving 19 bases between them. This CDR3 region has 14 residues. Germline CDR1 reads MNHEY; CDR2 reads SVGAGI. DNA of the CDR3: TGTGCCAGCAGGCCCGGGGCGGGGGGCGACGGCTACACCTTC. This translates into CASRPGAGGDGYTF.

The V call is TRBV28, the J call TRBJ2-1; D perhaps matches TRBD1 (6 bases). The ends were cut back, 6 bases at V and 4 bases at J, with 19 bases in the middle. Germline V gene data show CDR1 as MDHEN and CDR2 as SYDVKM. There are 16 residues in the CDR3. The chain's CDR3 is CASSPPPGASYNEQFF. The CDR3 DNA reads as TGTGCCAGCAGCCCTCCCCCAGGGGCCTCATACAATGAGCAGTTCTTC. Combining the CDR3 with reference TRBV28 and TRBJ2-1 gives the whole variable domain DVKVTQSSRYLVKRTGEKVFLECVQDMDHENMFWYRQDPGLGLRLIYFSYDVKMKEKGDIPEGYSVSREKKERFSLILESASTNQTSMYLCASSPPPGASYNEQFFGPGTRLTVL.

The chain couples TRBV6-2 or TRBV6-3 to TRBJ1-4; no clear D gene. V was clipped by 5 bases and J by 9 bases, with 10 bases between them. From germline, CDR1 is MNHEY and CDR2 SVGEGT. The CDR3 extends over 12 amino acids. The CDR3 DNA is TGTGCCAGCAGTCTCCAAAACAAAAAACTGTTTTTT. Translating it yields CASSLQNKKLFF.